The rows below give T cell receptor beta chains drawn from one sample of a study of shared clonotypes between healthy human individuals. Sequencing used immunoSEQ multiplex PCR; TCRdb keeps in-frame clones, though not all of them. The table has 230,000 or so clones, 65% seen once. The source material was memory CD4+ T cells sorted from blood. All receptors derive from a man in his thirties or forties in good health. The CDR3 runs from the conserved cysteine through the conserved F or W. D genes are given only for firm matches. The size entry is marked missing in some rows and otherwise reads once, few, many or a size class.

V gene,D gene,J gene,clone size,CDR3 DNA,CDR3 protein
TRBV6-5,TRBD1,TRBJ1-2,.,TGTGCCAGCAGTAATAACAGGGGATCCTATGGCTACACCTTC,CASSNNRGSYGYTF
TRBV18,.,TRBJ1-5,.,TGTGCCAGCTCACCGCAGGCGAATCAGCCCCAGCATTTT,CASSPQANQPQHF
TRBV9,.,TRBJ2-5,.,TGTGCCAGCAGCGTAGATGCAACAGGGATACAAGAGACCCAGTACTTC,CASSVDATGIQETQYF
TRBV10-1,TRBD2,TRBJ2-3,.,TGCGCCAGCAGCCCGGGACTAGCGGGAGATACGCAGTATTTT,CASSPGLAGDTQYF
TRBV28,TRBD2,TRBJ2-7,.,TGTGCCAGCAGTTTAGGTTCTAGCGGGAGTCCCTACGAGCAGTACTTC,CASSLGSSGSPYEQYF
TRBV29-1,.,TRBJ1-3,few,TGCAGCGCGTTACAGGGTGGCTCTGGAAACACCATATATTTT,CSALQGGSGNTIYF
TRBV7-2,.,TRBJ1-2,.,TGTGCCAGCAGCTTAGGGAAAGGGGGGGCGTATGGCTACACCTTC,CASSLGKGGAYGYTF
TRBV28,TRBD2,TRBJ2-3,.,TGTGCCAGCAGTCCCGGGACTACCACAGATACGCAGTATTTT,CASSPGTTTDTQYF
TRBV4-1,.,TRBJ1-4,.,TGCGCCAGCAGCCTCGGGACACTTAATGAAAAACTGTTTTTT,CASSLGTLNEKLFF
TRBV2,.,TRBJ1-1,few,TGTGCCAGCAGTGGCCAGACCCTGAACACTGAAGCTTTCTTT,CASSGQTLNTEAFF
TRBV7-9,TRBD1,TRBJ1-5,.,TGTGCCAGCAGCTCCACACAGGGGGCGGTCCAGCCCCAGCATTTT,CASSSTQGAVQPQHF
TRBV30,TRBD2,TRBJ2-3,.,TGTGCCTGGAGTTTTGGACTAGCCGCTAGCACAGATACGCAGTATTTT,CAWSFGLAASTDTQYF
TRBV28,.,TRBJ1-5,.,TGTGCCGTCCGTCGGGGGGCCACCCTTGTGGGTCAGCCCCAGCATTTT,CAVRRGATLVGQPQHF
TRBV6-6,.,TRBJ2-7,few,TGTGCCAGCAGCCAAGGCCCCGCAGGGGGGAGCTACGAGCAGTACTTC,CASSQGPAGGSYEQYF
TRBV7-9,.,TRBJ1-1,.,TGTGCCAGCAGCTTAGTAGGCAGGAACACTGAAGCTTTCTTT,CASSLVGRNTEAFF
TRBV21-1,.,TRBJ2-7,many,TGTGCCAGCAGCGCCCGGATGTACGAGCAGTACTTC,CASSARMYEQYF